The TCR beta chain under discussion was sequenced for a study of CD8+CD57+ T cells in acquired aplastic anemia. This clonotype was seen only a few times. Its antigen is still unknown. For sequencing, patients were chosen who had shown expansion of CD8+CD57+ cells by flow cytometry. No therapy had been given to the patients at the time of blood sampling. Profiles of TCR beta VDJ and CDR3 were generated from a genomic DNA template. TCRdb passed the reads through MiXCR, listing each CDR3 protein once. The sample shows 300,000 or so distinct CDR3 sequences, 50% to 65% of them seen only once. The CDR3 has 16 amino acids. The V gene's germline CDR1 is SGHAT and CDR2 FQNNGV. Trimming left V 0 bases short and J 9 bases short, with 15 bases between. Findings of the study overall: The study identified about 30 CD8+ CDR3 sequences shared by patients and controls.

This clonotype originated in a human donor with aplastic anemia. This chain uses TRBV11-2 with TRBJ1-6; D remains ambiguous. The sample comprised sorted CD4+, CD8+, or CD8+CD57+ T cells (not recorded which) from PBMCs. The CDR3 DNA reads TGTGCCAGCAGCTTAGATCCGTCAAGTCCGTCTTCACCCCTCCACTTT. Residues: CASSLDPSSPSSPLHF.